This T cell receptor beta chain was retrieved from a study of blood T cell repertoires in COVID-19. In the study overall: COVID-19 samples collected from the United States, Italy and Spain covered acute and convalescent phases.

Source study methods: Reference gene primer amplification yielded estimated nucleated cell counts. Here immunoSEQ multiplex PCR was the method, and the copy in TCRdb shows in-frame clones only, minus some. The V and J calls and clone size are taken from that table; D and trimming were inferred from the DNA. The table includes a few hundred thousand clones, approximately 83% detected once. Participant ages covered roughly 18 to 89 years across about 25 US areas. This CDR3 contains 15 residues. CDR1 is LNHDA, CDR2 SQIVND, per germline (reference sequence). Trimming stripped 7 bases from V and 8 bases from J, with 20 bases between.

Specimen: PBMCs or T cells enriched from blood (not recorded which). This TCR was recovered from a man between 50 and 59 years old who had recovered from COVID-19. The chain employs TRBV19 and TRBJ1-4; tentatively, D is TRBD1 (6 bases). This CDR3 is CASTHLGARVEKLFF. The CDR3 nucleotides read TGTGCCAGTACCCATCTGGGGGCGCGTGTAGAAAAACTGTTTTTT.